These 7 T cell receptor beta chains were sequenced from one sample in a study of TIL therapy for anti-PD-1-resistant metastatic lung cancer. The time point was: pre-treatment sample, taken before nivolumab and TIL therapy. Sequencing used immunoSEQ v3. Sequencing was performed with immunoSEQ multiplex PCR; in TCRdb, only in-frame clones are kept and a portion is missing. The sample holds roughly 60,000 clones, over 75% seen once. The specimen was blood, collected at baseline. The receptor set was obtained from a person aged 25-80 years with non-small cell lung cancer.

The rearrangement links TRBV6-5 to TRBJ1-2; TRBD1 agrees at 9 bases. V shed 2 bases, J shed 4 bases, and the junction held 8 bases outside the gene matches. The CDR3 covers 16 residues. The germline gives CDR1 MNHEY, CDR2 SVGAGI. The CDR3 coding sequence is TGTGCCAGCAGTTACGGGGGCCGGGACAGGGTCTATGGCTACACCTTC. It encodes CASSYGGRDRVYGYTF.

The V call is TRBV28, the J call TRBJ2-3; D possibly corresponds to TRBD2 (5 bases). This CDR3 is built from 14 residues. Germline V gives CDR1 MDHEN, CDR2 SYDVKM. V lost 4 bases, J lost 5 bases, and 13 bases lay in between. In DNA, the CDR3 is TGTGCCAGCAGTTCCTCTCCGGGGAGAGATACGCAGTATTTT. This sequence encodes CASSSSPGRDTQYF.

The chain carries TRBV5-1 and TRBJ1-2, with 8 bases lining up with TRBD1. The germline CDR1 and CDR2 sequences are SGHRS and YFSETQ. CDR3 length equals 15 residues. The V and J ends lost 4 bases and 4 bases, in that order; junction bases with no gene match: 9. The CDR3 here is CASSHGGGTGYGYTF. The DNA of the CDR3 is TGCGCCAGCAGCCACGGGGGAGGGACAGGCTATGGCTACACCTTC.

The V gene is TRBV19, the J gene TRBJ2-4; TRBD1 is a possible D gene (6 bases). In germline, CDR1 is LNHDA, CDR2 SQIVND (reference sequence). V gave up 5 bases and J gave up 7 bases, with 12 bases separating them. This CDR3 comprises 13 residues. CDR3 sequence reads: CASSVDSSNIQYF. The CDR3 DNA reads as TGTGCCAGTAGTGTGGACAGCTCTAACATTCAGTACTTC.

V and J are TRBV28 and TRBJ1-4, with D unresolved. CDR1 MDHEN and CDR2 SYDVKM come from the germline V gene. The CDR3 is 15 amino acids. Trimming removed 1 base at V and 4 bases at J, with 10 bases between. The CDR3 region is CASSLSGNLNEKLFF. As DNA, the CDR3 is TGTGCCAGCAGTTTATCAGGAAACCTTAATGAAAAACTGTTTTTT.

The chain combines TRBV3-1 (or the pseudogene TRBV3-2) with TRBJ2-7; TRBD2 matches 13 bases. Trimming took 1 base from V and 0 from J; bases not matched to a gene: 6. The CDR3 extends over 18 amino acids. Germline-derived CDR1 and CDR2 are LGHDT and YNNKEL (reference sequence). The CDR3 nucleotides are TGTGCCAGCAGCCAAGGGGGACTAGCGGGGACGATCTCCTACGAGCAGTACTTC. Translating it yields CASSQGGLAGTISYEQYF.

The chain carries TRBV12-3 or TRBV12-4 and TRBJ2-7; D is possibly TRBD2 (5 bases). CDR3 size: 13 residues. V lost 8 bases to trimming and J lost 4 bases, with 15 bases between them. CDR3 residues: CASGEDSSYEQYF. Written as DNA, the CDR3 is TGTGCCAGCGGAGAGGACTCCTCTTACGAGCAGTACTTC.